This passage covers 24 T cell receptor beta chains from one sample sequenced in a study of T and B cells in COVID-19 patients. TRB was amplified from about 260-540 ng of blood genomic DNA. BIOMED2 TRB-A/B primer pools were used in multiplex TRB PCR. TCRdb reprocessed the multiplex PCR reads with MiXCR, giving one entry per CDR3 protein. Of fewer than 8,500 distinct CDR3 sequences listed, 22% were seen once; the top ten hold 3% to 4.5%. Material for sequencing was blood. The receptors were sampled from a human donor who had recovered from COVID-19.

As regards this clonotype: At one end the junction does not follow the germline gene, possibly because of a read error. This chain connects TRBV4-1 to TRBJ2-1; D is ambiguous. Germline V lookup: CDR1 MGHRA, CDR2 YSYEKL. The CDR3 is 11 amino acids. CDR3 loop: CASSQGPLPIF. The CDR3 nucleotides read TGCGCCAGCAGCCAAGGACCCCTCCCGATCTTC.

V is TRBV19 and J is TRBJ2-5; a weak D match, TRBD1 (6 bases). This CDR3 has 14 residues. CDR1 is LNHDA and CDR2 is SQIVND in the germline V gene (reference sequence). V lost 0 bases, J lost 1 base, and 6 bases lay in between. The DNA for the CDR3 is TGTGCCAGTAGTATAGAGGGGGCCCAAGAGACCCAGTACTTC. Its translation: CASSIEGAQETQYF.

This clonotype is classed as medium-sized (0.01 to 0.1%). This sequence joins TRBV11-1 and TRBJ2-3; D remains unclear. Trimming cost V 5 bases and J 6 bases, with 27 bases left between them. The CDR3 is 18 amino acids. Germline lookup yields CDR1 SGHAT and CDR2 FQDESV (reference sequence). The CDR3: CASSTRAPERSPQDTQYF. The DNA of the CDR3 is TGTGCCAGCAGCACACGAGCCCCCGAACGGTCCCCACAGGATACGCAGTATTTT.

The chain is built from TRBV11-2 and TRBJ2-7; perhaps TRBD2 as D (5 bases). The CDR3 totals 14 residues. Per the germline V gene, CDR1 is SGHAT and CDR2 is FQNNGV. The V end was cut by 1 base, the J end by 1 base, with 8 bases between. The CDR3, as DNA: TGTGCCAGCAGCTTAGGGGGAGCTTCCTACGAGCAGTACTTC. It encodes CASSLGGASYEQYF. Using reference TRBV11-2 and TRBJ2-7 for the parts outside the CDR3, the full variable domain is EAGVAQSPRYKIIEKRQSVAFWCNPISGHATLYWYQQILGQGPKLLIQFQNNGVVDDSQLPKDRFSAERLKGVDSTLKIQPAKLEDSAVYLCASSLGGASYEQYFGPGTRLTVT.

This clonotype counts as large (0.1 to 1%). In DNA form, the CDR3 reads TGCAGCACCCGCAGTCTTACCCGCGGGACCCAGTACTTC. It encodes CSTRSLTRGTQYF. The rearrangement links TRBV29-1 to TRBJ2-5; D remains ambiguous. Germline CDR1 and CDR2: SQVTM and ANQGSEA. The CDR3 loop spans 13 amino acids. V lost 8 bases and J lost 7, with 20 bases in between.

This chain links TRBV20-1 with TRBJ2-3, with unresolved D. CDR1 is DFQATT, CDR2 SNEGSKA, per germline (reference sequence). CDR3 length: 13 residues. V was shortened by 2 bases and J by 2 bases, with 8 bases between the two germline ends. CDR3 sequence reads: CSARLTNTDTQYF. In DNA, the CDR3 is TGCAGTGCTAGACTAACCAACACAGATACGCAGTATTTT.

In its sample, this clonotype was seen many times. The chain uses TRBV5-1 and TRBJ2-3, with no clear D. Trimming took 3 bases from V and 4 from J, leaving 9 bases between them. This CDR3 has 13 residues. CDR1 and CDR2 (germline): SGHRS, YFSETQ. The CDR3 coding sequence is TGCGCCAGCAGCTCTGAACTGGCAGATACGCAGTATTTT. The encoded protein is CASSSELADTQYF. The variable domain in full, completed from reference TRBV5-1 and TRBJ2-3, reads KAGVTQTPRYLIKTRGQQVTLSCSPISGHRSVSWYQQTPGQGLQFLFEYFSETQRNKGNFPGRFSGRQFSNSRSEMNVSTLELGDSALYLCASSSELADTQYFGPGTRLTVL.

This clonotype is labeled medium-sized (0.01 to 0.1%). The chain combines TRBV19 with TRBJ2-7, with unresolved D. Trimming removed 2 bases at V and 0 bases at J, with 11 bases between. Germline V lookup: CDR1 LNHDA, CDR2 SQIVND (reference sequence). The CDR3 loop spans 15 amino acids. The CDR3 DNA sequence: TGTGCCAGTAGTATAAACAGTGCGAGCTCCTACGAGCAGTACTTC. Its protein product is CASSINSASSYEQYF.

By its share, this clonotype is large (0.1 to 1%). The chain couples TRBV29-1 to TRBJ2-2; no definite D call. The V gene lost 2 bases and the J gene lost 4 bases, with 8 bases spanning the gap. CDR1 is SQVTM, CDR2 ANQGSEA, per germline. This CDR3 has 13 residues. CDR3 sequence reads: CSVELGSTGELFF. In nucleotides, the CDR3 is TGCAGCGTTGAACTGGGATCCACCGGGGAGCTGTTTTTT.

By share, this clonotype counts as large (0.1 to 1%). The chain carries TRBV29-1 and TRBJ2-7, with TRBD2 as a possible D gene (5 bases). From germline, CDR1 is SQVTM and CDR2 ANQGSEA. CDR3 length equals 12 residues. The V end was cut by 4 bases, the J end by 6 bases, with 13 bases between. The CDR3 DNA sequence: TGCAGCGTTGCCACAATGGGGAGCGAGCAGTACTTC. Translating gives CSVATMGSEQYF.

This sequence joins TRBV6-1 and TRBJ2-4; D might be TRBD1 (7 bases). Germline CDR1 reads MNHNS; CDR2 reads SASEGT. The CDR3 loop spans 16 amino acids. V gave up 8 bases and J gave up 2 bases, with 19 bases separating them. The CDR3 bases are TGTGCCAGCGCCTTGGAGGGGGCTATATCCAAAAACATTCAGTACTTC. It encodes CASALEGAISKNIQYF.

This clonotype has a count of ten or more. The genes are TRBV20-1 and TRBJ2-3; the D is unclear. CDR1 is DFQATT and CDR2 is SNEGSKA in the germline V gene (reference sequence). The CDR3 is 13 amino acids. Trimming shortened V by 6 bases and J by 5 bases, and 15 bases separated the two germline ends. CDR3 amino acids: CSAARYPGDTQYF. The CDR3, as DNA: TGCAGTGCCGCCCGGTACCCGGGAGATACGCAGTATTTT.

The gene calls are TRBV24-1 and TRBJ2-3; D possibly corresponds to TRBD2 (7 bases). V lost 2 bases and J lost 2, with 10 bases in between. Germline V gene sequence: CDR1 KGHDR, CDR2 SFDVKD. The CDR3 consists of 15 residues. CDR3 DNA sequence: TGTGCCACCAGTGATTCGGGGGGCCACACAGATACGCAGTATTTT. Translated: CATSDSGGHTDTQYF.

This clonotype has only a few counts. This chain connects TRBV20-1 to TRBJ2-5, with D hard to call. CDR1 is DFQATT and CDR2 is SNEGSKA in the germline V gene (reference sequence). Trimming pared 3 bases from V and 1 base from J, leaving 6 bases between. The CDR3 length is 12 residues. The CDR3 nucleotides are TGCAGTGCTAGTAGCAGCCAAGAGACCCAGTACTTC. It yields the protein CSASSSQETQYF.

This clonotype was recorded many times. J is TRBJ1-2 and V is TRBV6-1; D is possibly TRBD1 (6 bases). Trimming took 7 bases from V and 8 from J, leaving 20 bases between them. Germline V gives CDR1 MNHNS, CDR2 SASEGT. The CDR3 has 14 amino acids. DNA of the CDR3: TGTGCCAGCACCGAGACAGGTTTGGCCCGGGGCTACACCTTC. This encodes CASTETGLARGYTF.

The chain combines TRBV7-9 with TRBJ2-7; D unclear. Germline V lookup: CDR1 SEHNR, CDR2 FQNEAQ (reference sequence). Between the trimmed V and J ends, which lost 2 bases and 5 bases, there was a span of 7 bases. The CDR3 has 12 residues. CDR3 sequence reads: CASSLMSDEQYF. In DNA, the CDR3 is TGTGCCAGCAGCTTAATGTCCGACGAGCAGTACTTC.

V usage is TRBV29-1 and J usage is TRBJ2-1, with D maybe TRBD1 (7 bases). Between the trimmed V and J ends, which lost 8 bases and 4 bases, there was a span of 36 bases. This CDR3 comprises 20 residues. Germline V gives CDR1 SQVTM, CDR2 ANQGSEA. The DNA for the CDR3 is TGCAGCACCCGCAGTCTTACCCGCGGGACCCTCAGGGGGTCTTACAATGAGCAGTTCTTC. This translates into CSTRSLTRGTLRGSYNEQFF.

Within the sample, this clonotype is medium-sized. The J gene is TRBJ2-3, the V gene TRBV12-3 or TRBV12-4; D unclear. Trimming took 3 bases from V and 6 from J, leaving 4 bases between them. The CDR3 covers 11 residues. As DNA, the CDR3 is TGTGCCAGCAGTTTGGGGGATACGCAGTATTTT. Translating gives CASSLGDTQYF.

By its share, this clonotype is medium-sized. V usage is TRBV18 and J usage is TRBJ2-5, with 8 bases aligning to TRBD2. This CDR3 region has 14 residues. Looked up from germline, CDR1 is KGHSH and CDR2 is LQKENI. V gave up 0 bases and J gave up 4 bases; unmatched junction bases: 1. The CDR3 region is CASSPPAGGETQYF. In DNA, the CDR3 is TGTGCCAGCTCACCACCGGCGGGGGGAGAGACCCAGTACTTC.

The chain carries TRBV29-1 and TRBJ2-5; 9 nucleotides agree with TRBD2. The germline CDR1 and CDR2 sequences are SQVTM and ANQGSEA. This CDR3 is built from 12 residues. Losses at the gene ends were 7 bases for V and 4 bases for J; bases not matched to a gene: 4. This CDR3 reads CSGHSGGETQYF. As DNA, the CDR3 is TGCAGCGGTCATAGCGGGGGAGAGACCCAGTACTTC.

In its sample, this clonotype ranks as medium-sized. This sequence joins TRBV5-4 and TRBJ2-6; D gene unclear. The CDR3 contains 15 residues. Per germline, CDR1 SGHNT and CDR2 YYREEE (reference sequence). V lost 6 bases to trimming and J lost 1 base, with 11 bases between them. The CDR3, as DNA: TGTGCCAGCACCGTAGGGTTTTCTGGGGCCAACGTCCTGACTTTC. Its translation: CASTVGFSGANVLTF.

The chain uses TRBV28 and TRBJ2-5; 9 bases are shared with TRBD1. Unmatched junction bases numbered 9, after V lost 2 bases and J lost 5 bases. Germline lookup yields CDR1 MDHEN and CDR2 SYDVKM. CDR3 length: 16 residues. CDR3 in amino acids: CASSLGRGQGWETQYF. The CDR3 DNA follows: TGTGCCAGCAGTTTAGGCCGGGGACAGGGATGGGAGACCCAGTACTTC.

The V and J genes are TRBV6-5 and TRBJ2-7; 9 nucleotides agree with TRBD1. The ends lost 5 bases at V and 2 bases at J; junction bases unmatched: 4. From germline, CDR1 is MNHEY and CDR2 SVGAGI. The CDR3 has 14 amino acids. The CDR3 DNA reads as TGTGCCAGCAGTAGCGGGACAGGGACCTACGAGCAGTACTTC. Translation gives CASSSGTGTYEQYF.

By frequency in the sample, this clonotype is medium-sized. The chain links TRBV19 to TRBJ1-5; D remains unclear. Germline V lookup: CDR1 LNHDA, CDR2 SQIVND (reference sequence). This CDR3 is 13 amino acids long. Trimming took off 8 bases at V and 4 bases at J, with 12 bases between the two ends. The CDR3 protein is CASGGTGNQPQHF. As DNA, the CDR3 is TGTGCCAGTGGAGGAACGGGGAATCAGCCCCAGCATTTT.